The sequence of this T cell receptor beta chain was determined in a study of shared clonotypes between healthy human individuals. This clone was found a few times. Healthy and HIV-negative, the adult donors had no recent acute infections or vaccinations. Running of the assay took place at deep level. Sequencing was performed with immunoSEQ multiplex PCR; in TCRdb, only in-frame clones are kept and a portion is missing. The sample yields millions of clones, more than 80% seen once. Trimming shortened V by 4 bases and J by 6 bases, and 16 bases separated the two germline ends. In germline, CDR1 is SGHKS, CDR2 YYEKEE (reference sequence). This CDR3 contains 14 residues.

The rearrangement links TRBV5-5 to TRBJ1-2, with D uncertain. The TCR sequence derives from a man younger than 30 in good health. The material sequenced was naive CD4+ T cells sorted from blood. The subset: CD45RA+ positively selected. The CDR3 region is CASSHADYSNGYTF. In nucleotides, the CDR3 is TGTGCCAGCAGCCATGCCGACTACAGCAATGGCTACACCTTC.